The T cell receptor beta chain under discussion was sequenced for a study of T cells in Graves' hyperthyroidism and ophthalmopathy. For the study at large: It was at initial diagnosis, before any treatment, that peripheral blood was collected.

RNA transcripts provided the source from which TCR beta CDR3 regions were amplified. A first-round RT-PCR of the TCR CDR3 used the HTBI primer set. TCRdb ran MiXCR on the multiplex PCR reads and lists one entry per CDR3 protein. The table lists a few hundred thousand distinct CDR3 sequences, approximately 17% of them singletons. The receptor was isolated from a man aged 18 to 29 with Graves' ophthalmopathy. Sequences were obtained from blood.

The CDR3 spells CATSRDLSRTGGPQPQHF. The CDR3 region has the DNA TGTGCCACCAGCAGAGATCTTAGTCGGACAGGGGGCCCTCAGCCCCAGCATTTT. The gene calls are TRBV15 and TRBJ1-5, with 11 nucleotides matching TRBD1. Germline V gives CDR1 LNHNV, CDR2 YYDKDF (reference sequence). V was clipped by 0 bases and J by 6 bases; unmatched bases: 10. This CDR3 spans 18 amino acids.